One and the same sample provided the 30 T cell receptor beta chains below, sequenced in a study of cytomegalovirus exposure and HLA in healthy donors. The data were produced by immunoSEQ multiplex PCR, yet TCRdb's version contains in-frame clones alone and is incomplete. The sample lists approximately 120,000 clones, roughly 89% occurring once. The material sequenced was PBMCs. The receptors were sampled from a woman aged 18 to 35 in good health and CMV-seronegative.

This chain uses TRBV5-1 with TRBJ2-2; weak D call: TRBD2 (6 bases). The CDR3 loop spans 16 amino acids. Trimming stripped 0 bases from V and 2 bases from J, with 11 bases between. Germline-derived CDR1 and CDR2 are SGHRS and YFSETQ. The CDR3 DNA is TGCGCCAGCAGCTTGGTCGGGGGACTCAACACCGGGGAGCTGTTTTTT. Amino acids: CASSLVGGLNTGELFF.

CDR3 loop: CASSPFEEKNIQYF. The CDR3 bases are TGTGCCAGCAGTCCGTTTGAGGAGAAAAACATTCAGTACTTC. The gene calls are TRBV2 and TRBJ2-4, with no clear D. V lost 5 bases, J lost 4 bases, and 12 bases lay in between. The CDR3 totals 14 residues. Germline V gene data show CDR1 as SNHLY and CDR2 as FYNNEI.

The chain links TRBV7-9 to TRBJ1-5; 9 bases line up with TRBD1. Trimming took 5 bases from V and 6 from J; bases not matched to a gene: 8. Germline CDR1 is SEHNR and CDR2 is FQNEAQ (reference sequence). The CDR3 contains 15 residues. CDR3 DNA: TGTGCCAGCAGCACCGGGGACAGGGCGATTCAGCCCCAGCATTTT. Protein product: CASSTGDRAIQPQHF.

The chain joins TRBV7-6 to TRBJ2-7; D perhaps matches TRBD1 (5 bases). Germline V gene lookup returns CDR1 SGHVS and CDR2 FNYEAQ. V lost 5 bases and J 2 bases, leaving 13 bases between the germline ends. There are 14 residues in the CDR3. The CDR3 DNA is TGTGCCAGCAGCCCGACAGTGAAGACCTACGAGCAGTACTTC. This translates into CASSPTVKTYEQYF. Using reference TRBV7-6 and TRBJ2-7 for the parts outside the CDR3, the full variable domain is GAGVSQSPRYKVTKRGQDVALRCDPISGHVSLYWYRQALGQGPEFLTYFNYEAQQDKSGLPNDRFSAERPEGSISTLTIQRTEQRDSAMYRCASSPTVKTYEQYFGPGTRLTVT.

The chain is built from TRBV2 and TRBJ2-7, with TRBD2 matching over 10 bases. This CDR3 spans 14 amino acids. V lost 4 bases and J lost 2; bases outside the gene matches: 2. Germline assignment: CDR1 SNHLY and CDR2 FYNNEI. The DNA for the CDR3 is TGTGCCAGCAGTGGGACTAGCGGTCCCTACGAGCAGTACGTC. Its protein is CASSGTSGPYEQYV.

The gene calls are TRBV13 and TRBJ1-1, with D perhaps matching TRBD1 (6 bases). The CDR3 covers 14 residues. Looked up from germline, CDR1 is PRHDT and CDR2 is FYEKMQ (reference sequence). Deletions cut 5 bases from V and 6 bases from J, with 16 bases between. CDR3: CASSPSTGIAEAFF. In DNA, the CDR3 is TGTGCCAGCAGCCCATCGACAGGAATCGCTGAAGCTTTCTTT.

J is TRBJ2-1 and V is TRBV6-6, with a tentative D call TRBD1 (5 bases). The CDR3 contains 15 residues. Trimming left V 6 bases short and J 0 bases short, with 12 bases between. The V gene's germline CDR1 is MNHNY and CDR2 SVGAGI (reference sequence). CDR3 in amino acids: CASSPADNSYNEQFF. The CDR3 nucleotides read TGTGCCAGCAGCCCGGCGGACAACTCCTACAATGAGCAGTTCTTC.

This chain joins TRBV6-6 and TRBJ1-3; D might be TRBD1 (6 bases). CDR3 length equals 15 residues. Trimming cost V 2 bases and J 0 bases, with 8 bases left between them. Germline V gene sequence: CDR1 MNHNY, CDR2 SVGAGI (reference sequence). The DNA for the CDR3 is TGTGCCAGCAGTTACCGGGACAACTCTGGAAACACCATATATTTT. Translating it yields CASSYRDNSGNTIYF.

V is TRBV5-1 and J is TRBJ1-3; D call uncertain. Deletions cut 4 bases from V and 0 bases from J, with 11 bases between. Looked up from germline, CDR1 is SGHRS and CDR2 is YFSETQ. The CDR3 is made up of 15 amino acids. CDR3 nucleotide sequence: TGCGCCAGCAGCCAAGGACTGGACTCTGGAAACACCATATATTTT. Protein sequence: CASSQGLDSGNTIYF. The full variable domain, its missing parts supplied by reference TRBV5-1 and TRBJ1-3, is KAGVTQTPRYLIKTRGQQVTLSCSPISGHRSVSWYQQTPGQGLQFLFEYFSETQRNKGNFPGRFSGRQFSNSRSEMNVSTLELGDSALYLCASSQGLDSGNTIYFGEGSWLTVV.

The chain joins TRBV9 to TRBJ2-3, with D perhaps TRBD1 (5 bases). Germline V CDR1 and CDR2: SGDLS, YYNGEE. Trimming removed 4 bases at V and 4 bases at J, with 13 bases between. The CDR3 has 14 residues. CDR3 sequence reads: CASSPRQTSDTQYF. The CDR3 region has the DNA TGTGCCAGCAGCCCCCGACAGACATCAGATACGCAGTATTTT.

V is TRBV5-1 and J is TRBJ2-5; D is uncertain. Germline assignment: CDR1 SGHRS and CDR2 YFSETQ. The CDR3 covers 12 residues. V shed 2 bases and J shed 5 bases, with 7 bases lying between them. The chain's CDR3 is CASSFGIETQYF. For the CDR3, the DNA is TGCGCCAGCAGCTTCGGTATCGAGACCCAGTACTTC. Full variable domain (missing parts from reference TRBV5-1 and TRBJ2-5): KAGVTQTPRYLIKTRGQQVTLSCSPISGHRSVSWYQQTPGQGLQFLFEYFSETQRNKGNFPGRFSGRQFSNSRSEMNVSTLELGDSALYLCASSFGIETQYFGPGTRLLVL.

The chain employs TRBV28 and TRBJ1-5; 8 bases are shared with TRBD1. V trimming: 7 bases; J trimming: 6 bases; junction bases outside the gene matches: 11. Germline assignment: CDR1 MDHEN and CDR2 SYDVKM. This CDR3 contains 15 residues. CDR3 loop: CASTGQGLMSQPQHF. CDR3 DNA sequence: TGTGCCAGCACCGGACAGGGTTTAATGTCTCAGCCCCAGCATTTT.

The chain recombines TRBV10-3 with TRBJ2-2, with no clear D. This CDR3 is built from 14 residues. V gave up 8 bases and J gave up 3 bases, with 13 bases separating them. Germline V gene sequence: CDR1 ENHRY, CDR2 SYGVKD. For the CDR3, the DNA is TGTGCCATCGCTGGCCATCTCGACACCGGGGAGCTGTTTTTT. Encoded protein: CAIAGHLDTGELFF.

This chain links TRBV11-2 with TRBJ2-3, with TRBD2 identical over 8 bases. In germline, CDR1 is SGHAT, CDR2 FQNNGV. The junction had 4 bases not matched to a gene; V was cut back by 0 bases and J by 2 bases. The CDR3 runs 16 residues. CDR3 protein: CASSLESGGLTDTQYF. The CDR3 DNA reads TGTGCCAGCAGCTTAGAGAGCGGGGGACTCACAGATACGCAGTATTTT. Filled out from reference TRBV11-2 and TRBJ2-3, the complete variable domain reads EAGVAQSPRYKIIEKRQSVAFWCNPISGHATLYWYQQILGQGPKLLIQFQNNGVVDDSQLPKDRFSAERLKGVDSTLKIQPAKLEDSAVYLCASSLESGGLTDTQYFGPGTRLTVL.

V usage is TRBV7-2 and J usage is TRBJ2-1; the match to TRBD2 covers 9 bases. Unmatched junction bases numbered 10, after V lost 5 bases and J lost 5 bases. Germline CDR1 is SGHTA and CDR2 is FQGNSA. The CDR3 runs to 16 residues. The CDR3 protein is CASSGGPGLADNEQFF. The CDR3 DNA follows: TGTGCCAGCAGCGGGGGACCGGGACTAGCAGACAATGAGCAGTTCTTC.

The CDR3 sequence is CASSLFLGGVYQEQFF. CDR3 nucleotides: TGTGCCAGCAGTCTTTTCTTAGGGGGAGTGTACCAAGAGCAGTTCTTC. The chain has TRBV5-6 and TRBJ2-1; TRBD1 is a possible D gene (6 bases). The CDR3 extends over 16 amino acids. CDR1 SGHDT and CDR2 YYEEEE come from the germline V gene. Trimming took off 5 bases at V and 10 bases at J, with 25 bases between the two ends.

V gene TRBV6-1 combines with J gene TRBJ2-1; 9 positions agree with TRBD2. Germline V lookup: CDR1 MNHNS, CDR2 SASEGT. The CDR3 totals 16 residues. The V gene end was trimmed by 2 bases and the J gene end by 8 bases; junction bases not matched to a gene: 10. CDR3 in DNA: TGTGCCAGCAGTGAACTAGTGAGACTAGCGGCCTATGAGCAGTTCTTC. This encodes CASSELVRLAAYEQFF.

The chain uses TRBV10-1 and TRBJ2-7, with no clear D. This CDR3 spans 14 amino acids. Per germline, CDR1 WNHNN and CDR2 SYGVQD (reference sequence). V lost 2 bases and J lost 2, with 10 bases in between. CDR3 residues: CASSEGQSPYEQYF. The CDR3 region has the DNA TGCGCCAGCAGTGAGGGGCAGTCACCCTACGAGCAGTACTTC.

The chain combines TRBV25-1 with TRBJ2-1; 7 nucleotides match TRBD1. Trimming at V came to 1 base and at J to 10 bases, leaving 13 bases not matched to a gene. CDR3 length: 16 residues. Germline CDR1 is MGHDK and CDR2 is SYGVNS. CDR3 DNA sequence: TGTGCCAGCAGTGAATCGCGCGGTTCGGGACAGCAAGAGCAGTTCTTC. Amino acid sequence: CASSESRGSGQQEQFF.

This sequence joins TRBV5-1 and TRBJ2-7; 7 positions agree with TRBD1. Germline lookup yields CDR1 SGHRS and CDR2 YFSETQ. Trimming cost V 1 base and J 4 bases; bases outside gene matches: 8. The CDR3 has 15 amino acids. CDR3 sequence: CASSLRQGNLYEQYF. CDR3 DNA sequence: TGCGCCAGCAGCTTGAGACAGGGCAATCTGTACGAGCAGTACTTC.

The chain links TRBV6-6 to TRBJ1-5; D gene ambiguous. Trimming pared 4 bases from V and 5 bases from J, leaving 12 bases between. This CDR3 is 14 amino acids long. Germline assignment: CDR1 MNHNY and CDR2 SVGAGI (reference sequence). The CDR3 nucleotides read TGTGCCAGCAGTTTGGGAGAAAACCATCAGCCCCAGCATTTT. Amino acids: CASSLGENHQPQHF.

Written as DNA, the CDR3 is TGTGCCAGCAGTCCGAGGACAGTCACTGAAGCTTTCTTT. Translating gives CASSPRTVTEAFF. This sequence joins TRBV27 and TRBJ1-1; weak D call: TRBD1 (6 bases). There are 13 residues in the CDR3. Germline CDR1 is MNHEY and CDR2 is SMNVEV (reference sequence). The V and J ends lost 5 bases and 4 bases respectively, with 11 bases between them.

The chain recombines TRBV29-1 with TRBJ1-2; D unclear. Per germline, CDR1 SQVTM and CDR2 ANQGSEA. The CDR3 is 10 amino acids. Trimming took off 5 bases at V and 8 bases at J, with 9 bases between the two ends. CDR3 sequence: CSVFLGGYTF. CDR3 DNA sequence: TGCAGCGTTTTTCTGGGCGGCTACACCTTC.

The J gene is TRBJ2-3, the V gene TRBV5-1; unclear D gene. Trimming took 2 bases from V and 5 from J, leaving 6 bases between them. The CDR3 has 12 residues. Germline lookup yields CDR1 SGHRS and CDR2 YFSETQ. The CDR3 spells CASSFLGDTQYF. CDR3 nucleotide sequence: TGCGCCAGCAGCTTCCTAGGAGATACGCAGTATTTT.

This chain uses TRBV27 with TRBJ2-7; 8 bases are a match to TRBD1. This CDR3 contains 14 residues. With 5 bases clipped from V and 1 base from J, the junction kept 4 bases outside the gene matches. CDR1 MNHEY and CDR2 SMNVEV come from the germline V gene (reference sequence). CDR3 sequence: CASSGGQGSYEQYF. The CDR3 nucleotides read TGTGCCAGCAGTGGCGGACAGGGTTCCTACGAGCAGTACTTC.

This rearrangement joins TRBV7-2 to TRBJ1-3; D is unclear. The V end lost 5 bases, the J end lost 2 bases, and 13 bases lay between the germline ends. From germline, CDR1 is SGHTA and CDR2 FQGNSA. The CDR3 extends over 15 amino acids. CDR3 region: CASSASPPPGNTIYF. As DNA, the CDR3 is TGTGCCAGCAGCGCTAGCCCCCCCCCTGGAAACACCATATATTTT.

V gene TRBV4-2 combines with J gene TRBJ1-2; 7 nucleotides align to TRBD1. CDR1 is LGHNA, CDR2 YNFKEQ, per germline. This CDR3 contains 16 residues. J lost 1 base, V lost 0 bases, and 5 bases had no gene match. The CDR3 bases are TGTGCCAGCAGCCAAGATCTAAACAGGGGTAACTATGGCTACACCTTC. Translated, it gives CASSQDLNRGNYGYTF.

The gene calls are TRBV7-2 and TRBJ2-7; TRBD2 matches at 11 bases. Germline trimming cut 6 bases from V and 7 bases from J; bases unmatched to any gene: 11. CDR1 is SGHTA, CDR2 FQGNSA, per germline. The CDR3 runs to 15 residues. In DNA form, the CDR3 reads TGTGCCAGCAGAGTAGTAGCGGGAGGGCCGGGTGAGCAGTACTTC. It yields the protein CASRVVAGGPGEQYF.

The rearrangement links TRBV11-2 to TRBJ1-3, with D possibly being TRBD1 (5 bases). The V gene's germline CDR1 is SGHAT and CDR2 FQNNGV. The CDR3 contains 15 residues. The V end was cut by 1 base, the J end by 2 bases, with 9 bases between. The DNA for the CDR3 is TGTGCCAGCAGCTTAGTGGAGACAGCTGGAAACACCATATATTTT. Its protein product is CASSLVETAGNTIYF.

The chain couples TRBV10-3 to TRBJ2-1; tentative D call: TRBD1 (7 bases). CDR3 length: 16 residues. Germline lookup yields CDR1 ENHRY and CDR2 SYGVKD. V was pared by 7 bases and J by 1 base, with 17 bases between. CDR3 DNA: TGTGCCATCACCCGTGGAGGGGGCCTTTCCTACAATGAGCAGTTCTTC. It yields the protein CAITRGGGLSYNEQFF.